This T cell receptor (beta chain) was recorded in a study of shared clonotypes between healthy human individuals. Background on the study: CD4 naive and memory got three plates each, CD8 naive two, CD8 memory one.

In the case of this clone: This CDR3 is also generated by other DNA sequences in the sample.

The authors split each subset's genomic DNA evenly across several immunoSEQ plates. Measured with immunoSEQ multiplex PCR; TCRdb has only the in-frame clones, and not every one. The data show 2 million to 2.5 million clones, 95% seen once. The germline V and J ends were trimmed by 0 bases and 1 base, with 4 bases remaining between them. This CDR3 comprises 13 residues. Germline CDR1 SGHDT, CDR2 YYEEEE. This receptor was obtained from a man between 18 and 29 years old in good health. The chain recombines TRBV5-6 with TRBJ1-1; the D is unclear. Sequenced sample: naive CD4+ T cells sorted from blood. Subset meaning: CD45RA+ positively selected. The CDR3 reads CASSLGWNTEAFF. DNA for the CDR3: TGTGCCAGCAGCTTGGGGTGGAACACTGAAGCTTTCTTT.